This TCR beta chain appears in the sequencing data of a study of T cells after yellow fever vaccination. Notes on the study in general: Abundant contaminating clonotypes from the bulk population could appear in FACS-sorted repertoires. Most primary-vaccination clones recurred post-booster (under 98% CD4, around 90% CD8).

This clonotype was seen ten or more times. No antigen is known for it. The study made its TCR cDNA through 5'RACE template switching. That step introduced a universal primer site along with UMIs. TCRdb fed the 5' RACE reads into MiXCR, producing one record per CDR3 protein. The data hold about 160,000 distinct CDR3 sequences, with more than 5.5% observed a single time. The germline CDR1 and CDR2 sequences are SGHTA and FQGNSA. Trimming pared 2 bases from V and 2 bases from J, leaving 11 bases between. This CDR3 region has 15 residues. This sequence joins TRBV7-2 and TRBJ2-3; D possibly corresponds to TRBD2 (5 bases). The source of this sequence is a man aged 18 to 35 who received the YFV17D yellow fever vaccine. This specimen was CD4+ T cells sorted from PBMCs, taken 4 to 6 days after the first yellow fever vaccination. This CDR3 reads CASSLRRSHTDTQYF. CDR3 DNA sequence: TGTGCCAGCAGCTTACGGAGGTCCCACACAGATACGCAGTATTTT.